This TCR beta chain was profiled in a study of CXCR4 blockade with PD-1 therapy in pancreatic cancer. Findings and caveats of the study: Survival did not correlate with tumor clonality, which averaged 0.14 versus 0.05. Convergent selection by common tumor antigens was suggested by nucleotide rearrangement counts. Without paired alpha-beta data, shared specificity of dominant clones is unconfirmed.

CDR3 length: 13 amino acids. V dropped 0 bases and J dropped 9 bases, with 9 bases sitting between them. Germline values: CDR1 GTSNPN, CDR2 SVGIG (reference sequence). To note about this clone: What it binds is unknown.

These archived tumors were resected from patients never given neoadjuvant therapy beforehand. The method was immunoSEQ multiplex PCR; TCRdb's version includes in-frame clones alone and lacks a portion of them. The sample yields roughly 15,000 clones, about 72% seen once. The specimen sequenced was tumor tissue. The chain employs TRBV30 and TRBJ1-6; D possibly corresponds to TRBD1 (5 bases). This clonotype originated in a human donor with pancreatic ductal adenocarcinoma. The CDR3 nucleotides read TGTGCCTGGAGTGTACAGGATTCTTCACCCCTCCACTTT. This gives the protein CAWSVQDSSPLHF.